These 21 T cell receptor beta chains were all obtained from the same sample, sequenced in a study of OX40 agonist ivuxolimab in advanced cancers. This table comes from immunoSEQ multiplex PCR, and its TCRdb copy is limited to in-frame clones, with some not included. The sample yields 80,000 to 95,000 clones, roughly 93% seen once. This material consisted of CD4+ or CD8+ T cells sorted from blood, taken in a trial of the OX40 agonist ivuxolimab. Receptor source: an adult with an advanced solid tumor such as melanoma, head and neck, liver or kidney cancer.

The V call is TRBV5-6, the J call TRBJ1-2; the D is unclear. Germline CDR1 and CDR2: SGHDT and YYEEEE. This CDR3 comprises 16 residues. V was shortened by 1 base and J by 7 bases, with 20 bases between the two germline ends. CDR3 coding DNA: TGTGCCAGCAGCTTGTTTAGGAGGCCGCTAACGGGTGGCTACACCTTC. Amino acid sequence: CASSLFRRPLTGGYTF.

The chain recombines TRBV27 with TRBJ2-2, with D unresolved. CDR3 size: 14 residues. Trimming cost V 6 bases and J 1 base, with 9 bases left between them. In germline, CDR1 is MNHEY, CDR2 SMNVEV (reference sequence). The CDR3, as DNA: TGTGCCAGCAGCTCGTGGGGGAACACCGGGGAGCTGTTTTTT. This sequence encodes CASSSWGNTGELFF.

This chain uses TRBV4-2 with TRBJ2-1; D not resolved. Germline V gives CDR1 LGHNA, CDR2 YNFKEQ. The CDR3 runs to 13 residues. V lost 8 bases, J lost 7 bases, and 15 bases lay in between. CDR3 nucleotide sequence: TGTGCCAGCGCCGGCCAGGCAGCAAATGAGCAGTTCTTC. Protein product: CASAGQAANEQFF.

The chain recombines TRBV28 with TRBJ1-4, with D possibly being TRBD1 (5 bases). V gave up 3 bases and J gave up 5 bases, with 10 bases separating them. There are 14 residues in the CDR3. From germline, CDR1 is MDHEN and CDR2 SYDVKM. This CDR3 is CASSLIGTNEKLFF. Written as DNA, the CDR3 is TGTGCCAGCAGTTTGATAGGGACCAATGAAAAACTGTTTTTT.

The rearrangement joins TRBV28 to TRBJ2-6; no definite D call. The CDR3 is 16 amino acids. V lost 4 bases and J lost 0, with 10 bases in between. Germline lookup yields CDR1 MDHEN and CDR2 SYDVKM. This chain's CDR3 is CASSSYMVSGANVLTF. CDR3 DNA sequence: TGTGCCAGCAGTTCCTATATGGTCTCTGGGGCCAACGTCCTGACTTTC.

V and J are TRBV5-1 and TRBJ1-4; the D gene is possibly TRBD1 (5 bases). Germline V gene lookup returns CDR1 SGHRS and CDR2 YFSETQ. The V end was cut by 0 bases, the J end by 6 bases, with 12 bases between. The CDR3 is made up of 15 amino acids. The CDR3 nucleotides are TGCGCCAGCAGCTTGGGGGACTCGGGTTATGAAAAACTGTTTTTT. It codes for CASSLGDSGYEKLFF.

This clone was seen only once. This sequence joins TRBV5-5 and TRBJ2-7; tentatively, D is TRBD2 (6 bases). The CDR3 has 15 amino acids. Per the germline V gene, CDR1 is SGHKS and CDR2 is YYEKEE (reference sequence). V lost 4 bases, J lost 3 bases, and 17 bases lay in between. The CDR3 here is CASSRPEGPYYEQYF. Here the CDR3 DNA reads TGTGCCAGCAGCCGCCCGGAGGGGCCTTACTACGAGCAGTACTTC.

This chain joins TRBV6-1 and TRBJ2-5; the match to TRBD2 covers 9 bases. This CDR3 is built from 15 residues. Trimming took 4 bases from V and 6 from J; bases not matched to a gene: 9. In germline, CDR1 is MNHNS, CDR2 SASEGT. The CDR3 DNA sequence: TGTGCCAGCAGTGGGCGGGTAGCGGGGGCACAGACCCAGTACTTC. It translates to CASSGRVAGAQTQYF.

The chain links TRBV6-1 to TRBJ2-1; 9 nucleotides align to TRBD2. Germline loops: CDR1 MNHNS, CDR2 SASEGT. V was pared by 4 bases and J by 7 bases, with 8 bases of the junction left unmatched. This CDR3 is built from 15 residues. The CDR3 spells CASSARLADWNEQFF. The CDR3 DNA sequence: TGTGCCAGCAGTGCCCGACTAGCGGATTGGAATGAGCAGTTCTTC.

The CDR3 DNA reads TGTGCCAGCAGCCCACTACCCGGGGAGCTGTTTTTT. The encoded protein is CASSPLPGELFF. This chain joins TRBV11-2 and TRBJ2-2, with no clear D. The CDR3 has 12 residues. V lost 5 bases, J lost 6 bases, and 7 bases lay in between. Germline V CDR1 and CDR2: SGHAT, FQNNGV.

The gene calls are TRBV28 and TRBJ1-2; D remains unclear. Germline V gene data show CDR1 as MDHEN and CDR2 as SYDVKM. This CDR3 has 12 residues. V was pared by 7 bases and J by 1 base, with 7 bases between. CDR3 nucleotides: TGTGCCAGCACCCTTGGTAACTATGGCTACACCTTC. It is translated as CASTLGNYGYTF.

This rearrangement joins TRBV7-2 to TRBJ1-5; maybe TRBD1 (5 bases). Germline assignment: CDR1 SGHTA and CDR2 FQGNSA. The CDR3 runs to 13 residues. The V and J ends lost 6 bases and 4 bases respectively, with 10 bases between them. For the CDR3, the DNA is TGTGCCAGCAGTTCACAGGTTAATCAGCCCCAGCATTTT. Its protein is CASSSQVNQPQHF. Combining the CDR3 with reference TRBV7-2 and TRBJ1-5 gives the whole variable domain GAGVSQSPSNKVTEKGKDVELRCDPISGHTALYWYRQSLGQGLEFLIYFQGNSAPDKSGLPSDRFSAERTGGSVSTLTIQRTQQEDSAVYLCASSSQVNQPQHFGDGTRLSIL.

The count of this clone is one. Other DNA sequences from this sample encode an identical CDR3 as well. The chain carries TRBV5-6 and TRBJ2-6, with no clear D. CDR3 length: 15 residues. Germline CDR1 SGHDT, CDR2 YYEEEE. V dropped 0 bases and J dropped 1 base, with 5 bases sitting between them. The CDR3 nucleotides are TGTGCCAGCAGCTTGGGGGCATCTGGGGCCAACGTCCTGACTTTC. It specifies CASSLGASGANVLTF.

The V gene is TRBV5-1, the J gene TRBJ2-5, with D perhaps matching TRBD1 or TRBD2 (6 bases each). Trimming stripped 4 bases from V and 10 bases from J, with 17 bases between. This CDR3 spans 13 amino acids. Germline V lookup: CDR1 SGHRS, CDR2 YFSETQ. As DNA, the CDR3 is TGCGCCAGCAGCCTCTGGAGGGGGTGGGGCCAGTACTTC. Its translation: CASSLWRGWGQYF.

This clone showed up just a few times. This sample includes further DNA sequences coding for the same CDR3. The chain recombines TRBV7-2 with TRBJ2-1; TRBD1 is a possible D gene (6 bases). This CDR3 has 11 residues. Germline V CDR1 and CDR2: SGHTA, FQGNSA. Trimming pared 5 bases from V and 9 bases from J, leaving 8 bases between. DNA for the CDR3: TGTGCCAGCAGCCTAGGGGGTGAGCAGTTCTTC. It is translated as CASSLGGEQFF.

The chain couples TRBV27 to TRBJ2-6; D possibly corresponds to TRBD2 (6 bases). Per the germline V gene, CDR1 is MNHEY and CDR2 is SMNVEV (reference sequence). The CDR3 is made up of 14 amino acids. V was clipped by 8 bases and J by 0 bases, with 8 bases between them. In nucleotides, the CDR3 is TGTGCCAGCCGGGACTCCTCTGGGGCCAACGTCCTGACTTTC. Encoded protein: CASRDSSGANVLTF.

The chain has TRBV6-1 and TRBJ2-7; D remains ambiguous. The CDR3 spans 13 residues. V gave up 8 bases and J gave up 5 bases, with 16 bases separating them. CDR1 is MNHNS and CDR2 is SASEGT in the germline V gene. The CDR3 loop is CASRVPMADEQYF. The CDR3 nucleotides read TGTGCCAGCCGGGTACCCATGGCAGACGAGCAGTACTTC.

This chain uses TRBV7-2 with TRBJ2-1; D is ambiguous. CDR3 length equals 16 residues. Germline V CDR1 and CDR2: SGHTA, FQGNSA. Trimming shortened V by 1 base and J by 1 base, and 11 bases separated the two germline ends. The CDR3 DNA sequence: TGTGCCAGCAGCTTAGTGACGGCACCGTCCTACAATGAGCAGTTCTTC. Its protein product is CASSLVTAPSYNEQFF.

The J gene is TRBJ2-6, the V gene TRBV4-3; TRBD2 is a possible D gene (6 bases). Trimming took off 4 bases at V and 0 bases at J, with 16 bases between the two ends. The CDR3 consists of 18 residues. CDR1 and CDR2 (germline): LGHNA, YSLEER. CDR3 nucleotide sequence: TGCGCCAGCAGCCCGGAGGGGCAGGCCAGCTCTGGGGCCAACGTCCTGACTTTC. Its translation is CASSPEGQASSGANVLTF.

This clone turned up a few times. This chain uses TRBV7-9 with TRBJ2-1, with 9 bases aligning to TRBD2. The V and J ends lost 6 bases and 3 bases, in that order; junction bases with no gene match: 9. In germline, CDR1 is SEHNR, CDR2 FQNEAQ (reference sequence). The CDR3 length is 16 residues. This CDR3 reads CASSPNLAGNYNEQFF. The CDR3 DNA is TGTGCCAGCAGTCCTAATCTAGCGGGAAACTACAATGAGCAGTTCTTC. The variable domain in full, with the rest retrieved from reference TRBV7-9 and TRBJ2-1, is DTGVSQNPRHKITKRGQNVTFRCDPISEHNRLYWYRQTLGQGPEFLTYFQNEAQLEKSRLLSDRFSAERPKGSFSTLEIQRTEQGDSAMYLCASSPNLAGNYNEQFFGPGTRLTVL.

The chain carries TRBV4-2 and TRBJ2-7, with 7 bases that match TRBD2. The J segment lost 1 base and the V segment lost 1 base, leaving 1 base of the junction unmatched. CDR1 is LGHNA, CDR2 YNFKEQ, per germline. The CDR3 extends over 14 amino acids. CDR3 DNA: TGTGCCAGCAGCCAAGGGCGGGAGTCCTACGAGCAGTACTTC. It yields the protein CASSQGRESYEQYF.